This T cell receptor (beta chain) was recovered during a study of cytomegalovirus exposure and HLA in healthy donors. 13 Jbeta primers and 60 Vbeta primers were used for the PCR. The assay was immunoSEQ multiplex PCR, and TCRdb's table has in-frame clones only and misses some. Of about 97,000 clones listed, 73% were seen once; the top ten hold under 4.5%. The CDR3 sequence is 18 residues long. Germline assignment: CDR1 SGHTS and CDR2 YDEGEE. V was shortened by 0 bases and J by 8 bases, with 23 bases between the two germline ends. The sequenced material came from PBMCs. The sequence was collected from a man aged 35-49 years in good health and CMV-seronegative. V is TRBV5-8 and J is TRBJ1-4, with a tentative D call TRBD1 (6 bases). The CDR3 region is CASSLGSTNHEGVEKLFF. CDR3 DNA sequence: TGTGCCAGCAGCTTGGGGTCGACAAATCATGAGGGGGTCGAAAAACTGTTTTTT.